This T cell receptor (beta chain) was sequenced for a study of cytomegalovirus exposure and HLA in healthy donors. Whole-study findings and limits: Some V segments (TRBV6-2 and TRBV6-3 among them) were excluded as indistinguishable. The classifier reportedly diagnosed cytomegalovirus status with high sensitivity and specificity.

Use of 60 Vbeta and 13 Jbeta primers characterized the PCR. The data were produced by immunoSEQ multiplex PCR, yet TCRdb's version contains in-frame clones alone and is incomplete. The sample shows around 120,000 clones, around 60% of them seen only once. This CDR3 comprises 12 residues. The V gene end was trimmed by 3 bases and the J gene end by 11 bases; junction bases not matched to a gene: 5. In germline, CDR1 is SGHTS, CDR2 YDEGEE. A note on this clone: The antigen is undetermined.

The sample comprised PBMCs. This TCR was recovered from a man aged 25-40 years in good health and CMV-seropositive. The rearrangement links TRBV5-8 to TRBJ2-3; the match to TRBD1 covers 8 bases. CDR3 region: CASSSTGGKQYF. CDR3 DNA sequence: TGTGCCAGCAGCTCTACAGGGGGAAAGCAGTATTTT.